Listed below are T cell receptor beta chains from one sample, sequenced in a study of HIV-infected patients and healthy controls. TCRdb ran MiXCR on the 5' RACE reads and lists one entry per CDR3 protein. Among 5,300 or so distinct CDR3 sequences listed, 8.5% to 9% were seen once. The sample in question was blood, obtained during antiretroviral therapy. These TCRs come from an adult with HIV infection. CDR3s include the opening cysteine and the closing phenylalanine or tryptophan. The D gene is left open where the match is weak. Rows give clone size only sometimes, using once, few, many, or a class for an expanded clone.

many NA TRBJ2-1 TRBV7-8 CASSPHRLGDEQFF TGTGCCAGCAGCCCGCACCGCCTAGGCGATGAGCAGTTCTTC
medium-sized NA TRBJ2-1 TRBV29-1 CSVRISDGEQFF TGCAGCGTTCGGATTAGCGATGGTGAGCAGTTCTTC
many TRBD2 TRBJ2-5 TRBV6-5 CASSPGREGAQYF TGTGCCAGCAGTCCTGGGCGGGAGGGGGCCCAGTACTTC
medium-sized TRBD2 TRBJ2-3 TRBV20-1 CSATPPSGAQYF TGCAGTGCCACACCCCCTAGCGGGGCGCAGTATTTT
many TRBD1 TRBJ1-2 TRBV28 CASSPPGQGGGYTF TGTGCCAGCAGTCCCCCGGGACAGGGGGGTGGCTACACCTTC
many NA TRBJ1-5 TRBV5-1 CASSHRGGQPQHF TGCGCCAGCAGCCACCGAGGGGGTCAGCCCCAGCATTTT
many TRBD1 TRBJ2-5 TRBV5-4 CASRPGQGETQYF TGTGCCAGCAGACCGGGACAGGGTGAGACCCAGTACTTC
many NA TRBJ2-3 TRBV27 CASSASRALVDTQYF TGTGCCAGCAGTGCAAGCAGGGCCCTTGTCGATACGCAGTATTTT
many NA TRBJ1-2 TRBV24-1 CATSGQLEGYTF TGTGCCACCAGTGGACAGCTTGAAGGCTACACCTTC
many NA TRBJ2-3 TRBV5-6 CASSKYDTTSTDTQYF TGTGCCAGCAGCAAATACGACACGACTAGCACAGATACGCAGTATTTT
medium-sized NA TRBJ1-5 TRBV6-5 CASSYTPDRPQHF TGTGCCAGCAGTTACACACCAGATCGGCCCCAGCATTTT
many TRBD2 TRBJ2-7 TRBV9 CASSPQGGSSYEQYF TGTGCCAGCAGCCCCCAGGGCGGGAGCTCCTACGAGCAGTACTTC
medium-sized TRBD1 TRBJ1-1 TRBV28 CASSLDRGKRVSWTEAFF TGTGCCAGCAGTTTGGACAGGGGGAAGAGAGTAAGTTGGACTGAAGCTTTCTTT
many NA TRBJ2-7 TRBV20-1 CSAATLSYEQYF TGCAGTGCGGCTACCCTTTCCTACGAGCAGTACTTC
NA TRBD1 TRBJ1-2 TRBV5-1 CASSADRGFDYGYTF TGCGCCAGCAGCGCCGACAGGGGGTTCGACTATGGCTACACCTTC
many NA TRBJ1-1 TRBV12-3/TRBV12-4 CASSYEETNTEAFF TGTGCCAGCAGTTACGAGGAGACGAACACTGAAGCTTTCTTT
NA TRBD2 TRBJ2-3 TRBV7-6 CASLTSGRPDTQYF TGTGCCAGTCTGACTAGCGGGAGACCAGATACGCAGTATTTT
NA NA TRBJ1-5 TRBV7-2 CASSLGGLGQGLGNQPQHF TGTGCCAGCAGCTTAGGAGGGTTAGGGCAGGGGTTGGGCAATCAGCCCCAGCATTTT
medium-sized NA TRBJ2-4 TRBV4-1 CASSQEIQGTIQYF TGCGCCAGCAGCCAAGAAATCCAGGGAACCATTCAGTACTTC
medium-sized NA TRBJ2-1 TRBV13 CASSLDGRGEQFF TGTGCCAGCAGCTTAGACGGACGCGGTGAGCAGTTCTTC
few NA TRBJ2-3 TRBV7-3 CASSSGTDTQYF TGTGCCAGCAGCTCCGGTACAGATACGCAGTATTTT
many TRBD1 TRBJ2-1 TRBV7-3 CASSSQGNEQFF TGTGCCAGCAGCTCACAGGGGAATGAGCAGTTCTTC
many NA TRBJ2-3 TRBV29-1 CSAGTRDFTDTQYF TGCAGCGCTGGCACCCGGGATTTCACAGATACGCAGTATTTT
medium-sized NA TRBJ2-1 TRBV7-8 CASSAQGFDYNEQFF TGTGCCAGCAGCGCACAGGGTTTCGACTACAATGAGCAGTTCTTC
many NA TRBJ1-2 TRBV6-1 CASRKLRTRNYGYTF TGTGCCAGCAGAAAATTAAGGACACGCAACTATGGCTACACCTTC
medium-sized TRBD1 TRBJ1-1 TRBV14 CASSRRTGRDTEAFF TGTGCCAGCAGCCGCCGGACAGGGAGGGACACTGAAGCTTTCTTT
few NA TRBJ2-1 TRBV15 CATSNPGAGNEQFF TGTGCCACCAGCAATCCAGGGGCGGGGAATGAGCAGTTCTTC
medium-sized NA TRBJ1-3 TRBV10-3 CAISSAGTQSSGNTIYF TGTGCCATCAGCTCAGCCGGGACTCAGAGCTCTGGAAACACCATATATTTT
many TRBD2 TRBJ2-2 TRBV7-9 CASREGGSPGELFF TGTGCCAGCAGAGAGGGAGGGAGCCCCGGGGAGCTGTTTTTT
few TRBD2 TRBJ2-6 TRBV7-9 CASSLAALAGVSGANVLTF TGTGCCAGCAGCTTAGCTGCCCTAGCGGGAGTTTCTGGGGCCAACGTCCTGACTTTC
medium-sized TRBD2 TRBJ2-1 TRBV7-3 CASSAIAGEQFF TGTGCCAGCAGCGCCATAGCGGGTGAGCAGTTCTTC
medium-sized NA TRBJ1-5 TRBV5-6 CASSLNPFSNQPQHF TGTGCCAGCAGCTTGAATCCGTTTAGCAATCAGCCCCAGCATTTT
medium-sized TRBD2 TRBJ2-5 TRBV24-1 CATSDLPSGSMWETQYF TGTGCCACCAGTGATTTGCCTAGCGGGAGTATGTGGGAGACCCAGTACTTC
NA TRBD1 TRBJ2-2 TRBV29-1 CSAGQGAPTGELFF TGCAGCGCTGGACAGGGGGCGCCCACCGGGGAGCTGTTTTTT
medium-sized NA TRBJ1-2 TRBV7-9 CASSLGPYGYTF TGTGCCAGCAGCTTGGGGCCCTATGGCTACACCTTC
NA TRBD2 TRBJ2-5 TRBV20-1 CSAPRWWEGLGETQYF TGCAGTGCCCCTCGGTGGTGGGAGGGCCTTGGGGAGACCCAGTACTTC
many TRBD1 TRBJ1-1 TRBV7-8 CASSPRRGPTEAFF TGTGCCAGCAGCCCCCGGAGGGGGCCCACTGAAGCTTTCTTT
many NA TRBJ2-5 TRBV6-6 CASSSVRNAETQYF TGTGCCAGCAGTAGCGTCAGGAACGCGGAGACCCAGTACTTC
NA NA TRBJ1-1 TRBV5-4 CASSGIELGTEAFF TGTGCCAGCAGCGGAATTGAATTGGGTACTGAAGCTTTCTTT
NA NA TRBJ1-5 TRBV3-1 CASSQGRGSNQPQHF TGTGCCAGCAGCCAAGGGAGGGGCAGCAATCAGCCCCAGCATTTT
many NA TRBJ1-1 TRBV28 CASSLSDNTEAFF TGTGCCAGCAGTTTAAGCGACAACACTGAAGCTTTCTTT
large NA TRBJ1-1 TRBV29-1 CSVRVDTEAFF TGCAGCGTCAGGGTAGACACTGAAGCTTTCTTT
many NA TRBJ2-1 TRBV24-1 CATSDPTSNEQFF TGTGCCACCAGTGATCCGACTAGCAATGAGCAGTTCTTC
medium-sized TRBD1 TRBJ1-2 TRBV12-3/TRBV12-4 CASIINPDRADYGYTF TGTGCCAGCATCATTAACCCCGACAGGGCCGACTATGGCTACACCTTC
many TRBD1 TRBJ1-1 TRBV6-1 CASSGSGGVTEAFF TGTGCCAGCAGTGGATCAGGGGGAGTCACTGAAGCTTTCTTT
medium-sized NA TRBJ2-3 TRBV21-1 CASSKFSQGASSSTDTQYF TGTGCCAGCAGCAAATTCTCGCAGGGGGCTTCTTCTAGCACAGATACGCAGTATTTT
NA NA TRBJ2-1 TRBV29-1 CSVGADNEQFF TGCAGCGTTGGAGCGGACAATGAGCAGTTCTTC